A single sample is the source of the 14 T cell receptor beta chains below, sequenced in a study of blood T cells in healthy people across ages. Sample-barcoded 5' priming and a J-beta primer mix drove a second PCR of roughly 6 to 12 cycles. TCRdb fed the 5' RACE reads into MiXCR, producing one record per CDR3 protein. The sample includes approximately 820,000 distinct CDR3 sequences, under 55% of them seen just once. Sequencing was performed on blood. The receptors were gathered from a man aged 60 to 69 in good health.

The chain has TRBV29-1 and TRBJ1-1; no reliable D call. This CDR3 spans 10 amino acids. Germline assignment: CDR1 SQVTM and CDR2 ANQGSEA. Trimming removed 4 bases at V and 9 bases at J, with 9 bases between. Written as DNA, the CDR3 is TGCAGCGTTGTTAAGAATCAAGCTTTCTTT. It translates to CSVVKNQAFF.

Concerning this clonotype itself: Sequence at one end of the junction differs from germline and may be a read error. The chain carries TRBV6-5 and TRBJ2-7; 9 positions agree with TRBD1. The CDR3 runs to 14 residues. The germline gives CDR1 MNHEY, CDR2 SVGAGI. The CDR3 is CAGRAGTGTYEQYF. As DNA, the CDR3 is TGTGCCGGCAGAGCCGGGACAGGGACCTACGAGCAGTACTTC.

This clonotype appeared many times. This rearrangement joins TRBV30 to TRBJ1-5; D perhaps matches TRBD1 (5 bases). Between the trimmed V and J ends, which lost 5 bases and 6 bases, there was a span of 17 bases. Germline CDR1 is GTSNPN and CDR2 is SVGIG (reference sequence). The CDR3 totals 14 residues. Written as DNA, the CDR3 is TGTGCCTGGGGCCCGGGGGTAGGATCTCAGCCCCAGCATTTT. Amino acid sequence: CAWGPGVGSQPQHF. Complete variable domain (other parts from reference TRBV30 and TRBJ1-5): SQTIHQWPATLVQPVGSPLSLECTVEGTSNPNLYWYRQAAGRGLQLLFYSVGIGQISSEVPQNLSASRPQDRQFILSSKKLLLSDSGFYLCAWGPGVGSQPQHFGDGTRLSIL.

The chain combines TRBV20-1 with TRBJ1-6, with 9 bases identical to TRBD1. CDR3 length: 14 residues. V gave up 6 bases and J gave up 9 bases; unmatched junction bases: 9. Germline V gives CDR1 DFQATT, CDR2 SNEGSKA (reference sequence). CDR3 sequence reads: CSAQTGTGSSPLHF. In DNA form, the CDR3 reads TGCAGTGCCCAGACCGGGACAGGGTCTTCACCCCTCCACTTT.

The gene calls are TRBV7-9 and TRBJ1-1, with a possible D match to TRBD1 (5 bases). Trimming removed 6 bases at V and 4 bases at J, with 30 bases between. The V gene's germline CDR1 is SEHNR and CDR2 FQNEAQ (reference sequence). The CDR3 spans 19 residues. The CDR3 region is CASRPLDSYQEGIGTEAFF. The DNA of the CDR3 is TGTGCCAGCAGGCCCCTAGACAGCTACCAGGAAGGGATTGGCACTGAAGCTTTCTTT.

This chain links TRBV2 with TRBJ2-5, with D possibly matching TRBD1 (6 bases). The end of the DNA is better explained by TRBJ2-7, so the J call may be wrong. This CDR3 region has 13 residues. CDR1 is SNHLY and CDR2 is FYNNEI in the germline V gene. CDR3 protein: CASSEWGRDEQYF. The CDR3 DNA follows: TGTGCCAGCAGTGAATGGGGGCGAGACGAGCAGTACTTC.

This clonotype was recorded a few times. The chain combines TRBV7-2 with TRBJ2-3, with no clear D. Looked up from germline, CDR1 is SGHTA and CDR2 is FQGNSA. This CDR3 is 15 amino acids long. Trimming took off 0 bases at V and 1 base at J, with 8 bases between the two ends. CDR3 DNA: TGTGCCAGCAGCTTAGCTATCCCTGGCACAGATACGCAGTATTTT. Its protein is CASSLAIPGTDTQYF.

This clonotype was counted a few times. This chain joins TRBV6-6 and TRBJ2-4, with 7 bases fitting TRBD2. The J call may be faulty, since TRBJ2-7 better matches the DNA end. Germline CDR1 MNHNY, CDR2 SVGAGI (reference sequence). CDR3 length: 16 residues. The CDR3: CASSPLGLGAPDEQYF. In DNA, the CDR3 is TGTGCCAGCAGTCCACTAGGACTAGGGGCCCCCGACGAGCAGTACTTC.

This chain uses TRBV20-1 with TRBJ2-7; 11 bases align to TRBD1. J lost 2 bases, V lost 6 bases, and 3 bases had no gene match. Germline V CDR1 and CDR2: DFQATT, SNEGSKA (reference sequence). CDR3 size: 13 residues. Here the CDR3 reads CSAGTGGAYEQYF. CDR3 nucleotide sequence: TGCAGTGCGGGGACAGGGGGGGCCTACGAGCAGTACTTC.

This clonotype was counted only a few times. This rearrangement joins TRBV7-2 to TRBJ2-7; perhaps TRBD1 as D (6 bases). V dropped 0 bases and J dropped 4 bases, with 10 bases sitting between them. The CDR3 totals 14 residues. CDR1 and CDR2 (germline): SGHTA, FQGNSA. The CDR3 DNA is TGTGCCAGCAGCTTAGCACAGGGTCGTTACGAGCAGTACTTC. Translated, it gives CASSLAQGRYEQYF.

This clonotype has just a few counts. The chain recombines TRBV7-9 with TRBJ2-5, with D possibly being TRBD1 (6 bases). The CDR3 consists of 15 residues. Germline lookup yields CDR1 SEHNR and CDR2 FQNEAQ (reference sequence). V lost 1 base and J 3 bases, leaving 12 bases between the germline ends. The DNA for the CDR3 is TGTGCCAGCAGCTTAGTCACAGGGAACGAAGAGACCCAGTACTTC. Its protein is CASSLVTGNEETQYF. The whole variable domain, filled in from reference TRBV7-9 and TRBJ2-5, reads DTGVSQNPRHKITKRGQNVTFRCDPISEHNRLYWYRQTLGQGPEFLTYFQNEAQLEKSRLLSDRFSAERPKGSFSTLEIQRTEQGDSAMYLCASSLVTGNEETQYFGPGTRLLVL.

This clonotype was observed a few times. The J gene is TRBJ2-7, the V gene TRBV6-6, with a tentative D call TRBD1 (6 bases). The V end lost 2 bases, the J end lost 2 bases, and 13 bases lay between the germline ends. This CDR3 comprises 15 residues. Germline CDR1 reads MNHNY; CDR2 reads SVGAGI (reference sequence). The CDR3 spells CASSYTDRSPYEQYF. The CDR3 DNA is TGTGCCAGCAGTTACACCGACAGGTCCCCCTACGAGCAGTACTTC.

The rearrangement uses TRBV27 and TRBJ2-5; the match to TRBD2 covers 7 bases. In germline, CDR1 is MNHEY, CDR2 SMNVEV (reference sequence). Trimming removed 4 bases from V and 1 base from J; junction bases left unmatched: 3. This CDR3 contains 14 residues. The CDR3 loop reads CASSSGGSQETQYF. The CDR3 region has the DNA TGTGCCAGCAGTTCTGGCGGGAGCCAAGAGACCCAGTACTTC.

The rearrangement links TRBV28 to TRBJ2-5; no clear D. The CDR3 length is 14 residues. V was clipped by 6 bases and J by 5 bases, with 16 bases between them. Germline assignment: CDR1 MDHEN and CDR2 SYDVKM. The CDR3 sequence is CASSHGRLGETQYF. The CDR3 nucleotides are TGTGCCAGCAGCCATGGCAGGTTAGGGGAGACCCAGTACTTC.